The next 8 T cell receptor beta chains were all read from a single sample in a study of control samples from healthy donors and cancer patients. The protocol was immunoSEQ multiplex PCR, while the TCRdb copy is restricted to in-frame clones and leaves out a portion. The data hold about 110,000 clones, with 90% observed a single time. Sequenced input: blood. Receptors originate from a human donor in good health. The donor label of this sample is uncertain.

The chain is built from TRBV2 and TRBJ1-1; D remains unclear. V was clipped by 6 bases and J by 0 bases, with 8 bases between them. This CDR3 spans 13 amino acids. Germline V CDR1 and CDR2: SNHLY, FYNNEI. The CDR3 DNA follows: TGTGCCAGCAGGAACGAGGTGAACACTGAAGCTTTCTTT. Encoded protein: CASRNEVNTEAFF.

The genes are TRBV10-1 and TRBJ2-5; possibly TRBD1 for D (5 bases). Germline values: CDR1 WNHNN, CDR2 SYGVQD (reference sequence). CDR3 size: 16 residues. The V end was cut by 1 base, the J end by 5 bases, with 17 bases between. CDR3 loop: CASSEWQGSGVETQYF. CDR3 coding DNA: TGCGCCAGCAGTGAGTGGCAGGGTTCGGGCGTCGAGACCCAGTACTTC.

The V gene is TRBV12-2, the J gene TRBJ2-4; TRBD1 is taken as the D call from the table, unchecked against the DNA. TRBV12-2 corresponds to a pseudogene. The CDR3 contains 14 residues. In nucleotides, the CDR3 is TGTGCAAGTCGCCTCAGACAGGGCCAAAACATTCAGTACTTC. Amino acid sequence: CASRLRQGQNIQYF.

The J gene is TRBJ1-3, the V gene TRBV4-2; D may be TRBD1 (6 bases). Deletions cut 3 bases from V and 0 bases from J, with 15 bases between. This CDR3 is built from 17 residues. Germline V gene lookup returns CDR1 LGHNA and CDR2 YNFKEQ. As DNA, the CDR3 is TGTGCCAGCAGCCAGACAAGGGGGGATTCCTCTGGAAACACCATATATTTT. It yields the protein CASSQTRGDSSGNTIYF.

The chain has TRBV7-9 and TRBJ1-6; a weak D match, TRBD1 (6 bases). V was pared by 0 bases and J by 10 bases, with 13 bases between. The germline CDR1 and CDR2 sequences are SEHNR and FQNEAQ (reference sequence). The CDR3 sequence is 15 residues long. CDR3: CASSLAGRGESPLHF. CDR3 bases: TGTGCCAGCAGCTTAGCGGGAAGGGGGGAATCACCCCTCCACTTT.

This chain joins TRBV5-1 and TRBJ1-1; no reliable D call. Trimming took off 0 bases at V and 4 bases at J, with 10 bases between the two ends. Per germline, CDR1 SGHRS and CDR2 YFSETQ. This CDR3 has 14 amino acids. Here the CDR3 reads CASSLEGGSTEAFF. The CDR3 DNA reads TGCGCCAGCAGCTTGGAAGGTGGTAGCACTGAAGCTTTCTTT. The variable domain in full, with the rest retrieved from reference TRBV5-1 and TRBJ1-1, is KAGVTQTPRYLIKTRGQQVTLSCSPISGHRSVSWYQQTPGQGLQFLFEYFSETQRNKGNFPGRFSGRQFSNSRSEMNVSTLELGDSALYLCASSLEGGSTEAFFGQGTRLTVV.

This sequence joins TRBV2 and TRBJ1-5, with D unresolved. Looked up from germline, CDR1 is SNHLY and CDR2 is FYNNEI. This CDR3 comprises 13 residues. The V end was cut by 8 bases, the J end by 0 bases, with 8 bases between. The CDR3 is CASQDYSNQPQHF. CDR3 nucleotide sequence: TGTGCCAGCCAGGACTATAGCAATCAGCCCCAGCATTTT.

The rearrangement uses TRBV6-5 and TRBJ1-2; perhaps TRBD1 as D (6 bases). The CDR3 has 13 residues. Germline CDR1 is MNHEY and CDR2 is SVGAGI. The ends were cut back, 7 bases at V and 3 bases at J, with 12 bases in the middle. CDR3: CASTVRGHYGYTF. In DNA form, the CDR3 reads TGTGCCAGCACGGTCCGGGGGCACTATGGCTACACCTTC.